A selection of T cell receptor beta chains follows, all from one sample in a study of cytomegalovirus exposure and HLA in healthy donors. Sequenced by immunoSEQ multiplex PCR; TCRdb stores in-frame clones only, minus some. In all, the sample yields more than 100,000 clones. Sequencing was done on a sample of PBMCs. All receptors come from a woman in her forties in good health and CMV-seronegative. Each CDR3 is given with its conserved first and last residue. The D gene is left open where the match is weak.

>.|TRBV7-6|14|TRBJ2-5
TGTGCCAGCAGCTCGCCTATACACCAAGAGACCCAGTACTTC
CASSSPIHQETQYF
>TRBD1|TRBV10-3|15|TRBJ1-1
TGTGCCATCAGCCGAGATACAGGGGTCGGCACTGAAGCTTTCTTT
CAISRDTGVGTEAFF
>TRBD1|TRBV6-5|14|TRBJ1-2
TGTGCCAGCAGAAAGACAGGGGCTAGCTATGGCTACACCTTC
CASRKTGASYGYTF
>.|TRBV5-8|13|TRBJ1-2
TGTGCCAGCAGCTTCGACAGATTCTATGGCTACACCTTC
CASSFDRFYGYTF
>.|TRBV6-1|14|TRBJ1-2
TGTGCCAGCAGTGAATTCCGGGGGGACTATGGCTACACCTTC
CASSEFRGDYGYTF
>.|TRBV6-6|15|TRBJ1-6
TGTGCCAGCAGCCCACAGGGCGGACGGAATTCACCCCTCCACTTT
CASSPQGGRNSPLHF
>.|TRBV4-3|14|TRBJ1-2
TGCGCCAGCAGCCAACAGGGGAGCCCCATTGGCTACACCTTC
CASSQQGSPIGYTF
>TRBD2|TRBV4-1|15|TRBJ2-1
TGCGCCAGCAGATCTTGGGAGGGTAGAAGCAATGAGCAGTTCTTC
CASRSWEGRSNEQFF
>TRBD1|TRBV7-2|15|TRBJ2-3
TGTGCCAGCAGCTTAAGGGGGCAGAGCACAGATACGCAGTATTTT
CASSLRGQSTDTQYF
>.|TRBV6-5|15|TRBJ2-3
TGTGCCAGCAGTTTAAACGGGGGAATTGCAGATACGCAGTATTTT
CASSLNGGIADTQYF
>.|TRBV27|13|TRBJ1-1
TGTGCCAGCAGTTTATCGAGGAAGACTGAAGCTTTCTTT
CASSLSRKTEAFF
>.|TRBV5-1|15|TRBJ1-6
TGCGCCAGCAGACAGGACAGCTACTATAATTCACCCCTCCACTTT
CASRQDSYYNSPLHF
>TRBD2|TRBV14|17|TRBJ2-3
TGTGCCAGCAGCCAAGAAATCCCGGGGGGTGGCACAGATACGCAGTATTTT
CASSQEIPGGGTDTQYF
>.|TRBV6-8|17|TRBJ1-1
TGTGCCAGCAGTTACATATGGGCAGGCCTTATGAACACTGAAGCTTTCTTT
CASSYIWAGLMNTEAFF
>.|TRBV27|13|TRBJ2-7
TGTGCCAGCAGTGCGGGGCCAGCCTACGAGCAGTACTTC
CASSAGPAYEQYF
>.|TRBV5-5|13|TRBJ1-2
TGTGCCAGCAGCTTGAATACAGGCTATGGCTACACCTTC
CASSLNTGYGYTF
>.|TRBV7-2|13|TRBJ2-3
TGTGCCAGCACCCGAGGGAGGACAGATACGCAGTATTTT
CASTRGRTDTQYF
>TRBD2|TRBV28|18|TRBJ2-7
TGTGCCAGCAGCCGCGGGGGGCTTATAAGACTAGAGTCCTACGAGCAGTACTTC
CASSRGGLIRLESYEQYF
>.|TRBV7-9|16|TRBJ2-3
TGTGCCAGCAGCTTAGGAGGGGTCCGGGGGACAGATACGCAGTATTTT
CASSLGGVRGTDTQYF
>TRBD2|TRBV7-2|17|TRBJ2-7
TGTGCCAGCAGCTTAGGTTACTCCGGGGGGGCGAACTACGAGCAGTACTTC
CASSLGYSGGANYEQYF
>.|TRBV5-5|14|TRBJ2-2
TGTGCCACCTCGGTTGAGACACCCACCGGGGAGCTGTTTTTT
CATSVETPTGELFF
>TRBD2|TRBV7-3|17|TRBJ2-2
TGTGCCAGCAGCTCAGGGACTAGCGGGGTGTTTACCGGGGAGCTGTTTTTT
CASSSGTSGVFTGELFF
>TRBD1|TRBV6-5|15|TRBJ1-2
TGTGCCAGCAGTCCCCCCGGGACAGGGGTATCTGGCTACACCTTC
CASSPPGTGVSGYTF
>.|TRBV7-9|12|TRBJ1-2
TGTGTCAGCAGCTTCCCGACAGGTGGCTACACCTTC
CVSSFPTGGYTF
>.|TRBV6-6|15|TRBJ1-5
TGTGCCACTAAACGCGGGGGGGATAGCAATCAGCCCCAGCATTTT
CATKRGGDSNQPQHF
>TRBD2|TRBV7-2|15|TRBJ2-3
TGTGCCAGCAGCATCCTAGCGGGGGGGACAGATACGCAGTATTTT
CASSILAGGTDTQYF
>.|TRBV6-6|12|TRBJ2-5
TGTGCCAGCAGTTACACTAAAGAGACCCAGTACTTC
CASSYTKETQYF
>TRBD1|TRBV5-6|14|TRBJ1-4
TGTGCCAGCAGCTCGGACAGGGTCAAGGAAAAACTGTTTTTT
CASSSDRVKEKLFF
>.|TRBV5-1|15|TRBJ2-3
TGCGCCAGCAGCTTGAAGGGGACAAGCACAGATACGCAGTATTTT
CASSLKGTSTDTQYF
>.|TRBV5-8|18|TRBJ2-3
TGTGCCAGCAGCTTGGCGTCGGCCACGACAGGCGGACTCCTTACGCAGTATTTT
CASSLASATTGGLLTQYF
>.|TRBV27|15|TRBJ2-3
TGTGCCAGCAGTTCACCTGGCCTGGGCACAGATACGCAGTATTTT
CASSSPGLGTDTQYF
>.|TRBV5-1|15|TRBJ2-1
TGCGCCAGCAGCTTGGCGGGGAGCTTCGTCAATGAGCAGTTCTTC
CASSLAGSFVNEQFF
>TRBD1|TRBV14|16|TRBJ1-1
TGTGCCAGCAGCCGCGCCCTTGGGACAGTGAACACTGAAGCTTTCTTT
CASSRALGTVNTEAFF
>TRBD1|TRBV18|13|TRBJ2-5
TGTGCCAGCTCACCACGAGGGGGCGAGACCCAGTACTTC
CASSPRGGETQYF
>TRBD1|TRBV6-5|13|TRBJ2-5
TGTGCCAGCAGTTGGGACAGGGGGGAGACCCAGTACTTC
CASSWDRGETQYF
>.|TRBV5-4|14|TRBJ1-2
TGTGCCAGCAGCTCGCCGGGGTCGCCGAAGGGCTACACCTTC
CASSSPGSPKGYTF
>TRBD1|TRBV5-1|14|TRBJ1-5
TGCGCCAGCAGCCCAGGGGGAAAGGATCAGCCCCAGCATTTT
CASSPGGKDQPQHF
>.|TRBV7-2|14|TRBJ1-2
TGTGCCAGCAGCTCCCGACAGGCCGAGGGGGGCTACACCTTC
CASSSRQAEGGYTF
>TRBD1|TRBV9|15|TRBJ1-4
TGTGCCAGCAGCGTAGCAGGGGGCACTAATGAAAAACTGTTTTTT
CASSVAGGTNEKLFF
>.|TRBV7-9|14|TRBJ1-1
TGTGCCAGCGGGAGGGAGAGAATGAACACTGAAGCTTTCTTT
CASGRERMNTEAFF
>.|TRBV7-3|15|TRBJ2-7
TGTGCCAGCAGCCCAGCGACAGGCTCTACCTACGAGCAGTACTTC
CASSPATGSTYEQYF
>.|TRBV5-1|12|TRBJ2-6
TGCGCCAGCAGCATGGATAACAACGTCCTGACTTTC
CASSMDNNVLTF
>.|TRBV18|15|TRBJ1-5
TGTGCCAGCTCACTAACACAGGCGAACAATCAGCCCCAGCATTTT
CASSLTQANNQPQHF
>TRBD2|TRBV29-1|15|TRBJ2-3
TGCAGCGTTGAGAAGCTAGCGGGGGGGTGGGATACGCAGTATTTT
CSVEKLAGGWDTQYF
>TRBD2|TRBV19|15|TRBJ2-5
TGTGCCAGTAGTAGTAGCGGGGGCCGGGGAGAGACCCAGTACTTC
CASSSSGGRGETQYF
>.|TRBV11-2|16|TRBJ1-4
TGTGCCAGCAGCTTAATCCCGGGAGCAACTAATGAAAAACTGTTTTTT
CASSLIPGATNEKLFF
>.|TRBV7-9|13|TRBJ2-7
TGTGCCAGCCAAGACTCGGGGGGCAAGGAGCAGTACTTC
CASQDSGGKEQYF